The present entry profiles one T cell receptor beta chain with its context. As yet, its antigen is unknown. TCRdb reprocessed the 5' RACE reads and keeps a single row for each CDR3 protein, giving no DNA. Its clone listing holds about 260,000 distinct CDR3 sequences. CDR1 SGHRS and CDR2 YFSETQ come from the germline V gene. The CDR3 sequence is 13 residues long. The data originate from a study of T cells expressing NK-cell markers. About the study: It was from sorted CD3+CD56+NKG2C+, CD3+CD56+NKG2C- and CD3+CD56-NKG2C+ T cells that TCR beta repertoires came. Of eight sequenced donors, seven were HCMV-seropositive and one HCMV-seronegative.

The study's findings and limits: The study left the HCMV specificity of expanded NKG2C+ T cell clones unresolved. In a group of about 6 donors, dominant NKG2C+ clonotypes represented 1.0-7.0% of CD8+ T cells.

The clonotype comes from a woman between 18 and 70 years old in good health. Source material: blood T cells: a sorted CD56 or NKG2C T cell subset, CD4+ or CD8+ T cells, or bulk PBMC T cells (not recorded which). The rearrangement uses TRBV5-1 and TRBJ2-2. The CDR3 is CASSLTPTGELFF. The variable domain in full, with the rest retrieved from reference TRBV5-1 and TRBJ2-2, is KAGVTQTPRYLIKTRGQQVTLSCSPISGHRSVSWYQQTPGQGLQFLFEYFSETQRNKGNFPGRFSGRQFSNSRSEMNVSTLELGDSALYLCASSLTPTGELFFGEGSRLTVL.